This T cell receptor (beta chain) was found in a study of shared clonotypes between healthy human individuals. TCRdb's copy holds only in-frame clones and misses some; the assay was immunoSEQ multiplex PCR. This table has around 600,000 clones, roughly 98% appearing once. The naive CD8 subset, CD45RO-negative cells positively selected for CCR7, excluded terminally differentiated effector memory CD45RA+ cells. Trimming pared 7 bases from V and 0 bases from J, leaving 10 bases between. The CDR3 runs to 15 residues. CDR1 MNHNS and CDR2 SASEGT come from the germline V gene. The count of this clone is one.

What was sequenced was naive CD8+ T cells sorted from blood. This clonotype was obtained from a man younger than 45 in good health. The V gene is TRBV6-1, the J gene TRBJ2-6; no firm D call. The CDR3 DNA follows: TGTGCCAGCACTTTAGACCCCTCTGGGGCCAACGTCCTGACTTTC. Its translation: CASTLDPSGANVLTF.